The 30 T cell receptor beta chains below were found in one sample sequenced in a study of blood T cell repertoires in COVID-19. Sequenced by immunoSEQ multiplex PCR; TCRdb stores in-frame clones only, minus some. The data contain tens of thousands of clones, approximately 91% of them singletons. Material for sequencing was peripheral blood. These receptors all stem from a human donor in a cohort sampled during active COVID-19.

The V gene is TRBV11-2, the J gene TRBJ1-6; D is uncertain. The V gene's germline CDR1 is SGHAT and CDR2 FQNNGV. V lost 1 base, J lost 5 bases, and 12 bases lay in between. The CDR3 loop spans 16 amino acids. The CDR3, as DNA: TGTGCCAGCAGCTTAGCACGGTTTGAGAATAATTCACCCCTCCACTTT. This gives the protein CASSLARFENNSPLHF.

This chain connects TRBV2 to TRBJ1-2; D unclear. This CDR3 region has 12 residues. The ends were cut back, 2 bases at V and 6 bases at J, with 7 bases in the middle. The V gene's germline CDR1 is SNHLY and CDR2 FYNNEI. This CDR3 reads CASSESRDGYTF. The CDR3 DNA follows: TGTGCCAGCAGTGAAAGCCGGGATGGCTACACCTTC.

The chain carries TRBV14 and TRBJ2-7; D remains ambiguous. The ends were cut back, 3 bases at V and 4 bases at J, with 7 bases in the middle. Germline V gene data show CDR1 as SGHDN and CDR2 as FVKESK. The CDR3 has 12 amino acids. CDR3 sequence reads: CASSQTRYEQYF. The CDR3 region has the DNA TGTGCCAGCAGCCAGACGAGGTACGAGCAGTACTTC.

V and J are TRBV14 and TRBJ2-7; 10 bases are a match to TRBD1. Germline V gene sequence: CDR1 SGHDN, CDR2 FVKESK. The CDR3 consists of 16 residues. The ends lost 2 bases at V and 2 bases at J; junction bases unmatched: 6. The CDR3 bases are TGTGCCAGCAGCCAAACGCCCGGGACAGGGGCCTACGAGCAGTACTTC. This gives the protein CASSQTPGTGAYEQYF.

This clone was recorded only once. The chain combines TRBV4-3 with TRBJ1-2; D uncertain. Germline V CDR1 and CDR2: LGHNA, YSLEER. This CDR3 contains 15 residues. V lost 2 bases, J lost 9 bases, and 19 bases lay in between. CDR3 in DNA: TGCGCCAGCAGCCAAACCCGACAAGCCCCTTTTAGCTACACCTTC. Its translation: CASSQTRQAPFSYTF.

This chain links TRBV18 with TRBJ2-3, with D hard to call. Trimming shortened V by 3 bases and J by 1 base, and 5 bases separated the two germline ends. The CDR3 is made up of 13 amino acids. CDR1 is KGHSH and CDR2 is LQKENI in the germline V gene. Written as DNA, the CDR3 is TGTGCCAGCTCACCTATAGGCACAGATACGCAGTATTTT. This codes for CASSPIGTDTQYF.

The chain couples TRBV7-6 to TRBJ2-1; 10 nucleotides align to TRBD2. Trimming cost V 5 bases and J 6 bases; bases outside gene matches: 10. This CDR3 has 16 residues. CDR1 SGHVS and CDR2 FNYEAQ come from the germline V gene. In DNA, the CDR3 is TGTGCCAGCAGCCCTCTAGCGGGGGATCCCTCCAATGAGCAGTTCTTC. Translating it yields CASSPLAGDPSNEQFF.

This clone was seen just once. CDR3 nucleotide sequence: TGTGCCAGCAGCTTAGGGCGTTTTGGGACAGGGGGTTACGAGCAGTACTTC. This gives the protein CASSLGRFGTGGYEQYF. The rearrangement links TRBV11-2 to TRBJ2-7; TRBD1 agrees at 11 bases. Trimming removed 1 base from V and 4 bases from J; junction bases left unmatched: 9. The CDR3 consists of 17 residues. Germline V gene lookup returns CDR1 SGHAT and CDR2 FQNNGV.

This sequence joins TRBV5-1 and TRBJ1-1; D possibly corresponds to TRBD1 (5 bases). Germline CDR1 and CDR2: SGHRS and YFSETQ. The CDR3 has 19 amino acids. The V end lost 0 bases, the J end lost 1 base, and 22 bases lay between the germline ends. DNA for the CDR3: TGCGCCAGCAGCTTGGATTTGCGGGCGGGACGAAGGGGGAACACTGAAGCTTTCTTT. It yields the protein CASSLDLRAGRRGNTEAFF.

The J gene is TRBJ1-2, the V gene TRBV10-3, with unresolved D. The germline gives CDR1 ENHRY, CDR2 SYGVKD. The CDR3 sequence is 13 residues long. The V and J ends lost 0 bases and 5 bases respectively, with 7 bases between them. CDR3 sequence reads: CAISESSEYGYTF. In DNA, the CDR3 is TGTGCCATCAGTGAGTCGTCGGAGTATGGCTACACCTTC.

This chain joins TRBV6-2 or TRBV6-3 and TRBJ2-7, with D possibly being TRBD2 (6 bases). Germline V gene data show CDR1 as MNHEY and CDR2 as SVGEGT. Trimming took off 0 bases at V and 7 bases at J, with 22 bases between the two ends. The CDR3 spans 17 residues. Written as DNA, the CDR3 is TGTGCCAGCAGTTACTCGAGGTCGGGACGGGGGACCGGGGAGCAGTACTTC. Translated, it gives CASSYSRSGRGTGEQYF.

The V and J genes are TRBV18 and TRBJ1-2, with D possibly TRBD1 on 5 matching bases. There are 15 residues in the CDR3. The germline gives CDR1 KGHSH, CDR2 LQKENI. V lost 6 bases, J lost 7 bases, and 21 bases lay in between. CDR3 residues: CASSYPNGATSGYTF. The CDR3 DNA reads as TGTGCCAGCTCCTACCCAAACGGGGCGACTAGTGGCTACACCTTC. Based on the CDR3 plus reference TRBV18 and TRBJ1-2, the full variable domain is NAGVMQNPRHLVRRRGQEARLRCSPMKGHSHVYWYRQLPEEGLKFMVYLQKENIIDESGMPKERFSAEFPKEGPSILRIQQVVRGDSAAYFCASSYPNGATSGYTFGSGTRLTVV.

The chain employs TRBV11-2 and TRBJ1-4; D gene uncertain. The V and J ends lost 5 bases and 7 bases respectively, with 11 bases between them. The length of the CDR3 is 13 residues. Germline CDR1 SGHAT, CDR2 FQNNGV. CDR3 DNA sequence: TGTGCCAGCAGCCCCTCGGGGAGTGAAAAACTGTTTTTT. Its translation is CASSPSGSEKLFF. The variable domain in full, with the rest retrieved from reference TRBV11-2 and TRBJ1-4, is EAGVAQSPRYKIIEKRQSVAFWCNPISGHATLYWYQQILGQGPKLLIQFQNNGVVDDSQLPKDRFSAERLKGVDSTLKIQPAKLEDSAVYLCASSPSGSEKLFFGSGTQLSVL.

The chain couples TRBV7-2 to TRBJ2-7, with TRBD1 as a possible D gene (5 bases). From germline, CDR1 is SGHTA and CDR2 FQGNSA. The CDR3 runs 13 residues. Trimming removed 5 bases from V and 5 bases from J, with 13 bases in between. CDR3 nucleotides: TGTGCCAGCAGCCCCTCCAGGGCCAACGAGCAGTACTTC. Its translation: CASSPSRANEQYF.

This chain connects TRBV9 to TRBJ1-2; perhaps TRBD1 as D (5 bases). The germline CDR1 and CDR2 sequences are SGDLS and YYNGEE. This CDR3 is built from 13 residues. V was shortened by 3 bases and J by 4 bases, with 10 bases between the two germline ends. The CDR3 loop is CASSGPQGYGYTF. In nucleotides, the CDR3 is TGTGCCAGCAGCGGTCCTCAGGGCTATGGCTACACCTTC.

The rearrangement links TRBV6-5 to TRBJ2-7, with TRBD2 matching 7 bases. CDR1 is MNHEY, CDR2 SVGAGI, per germline. This CDR3 comprises 15 residues. V was clipped by 6 bases and J by 3 bases; unmatched bases: 11. The CDR3 coding sequence is TGTGCCAGCAGACCCTGGGGCGGGGGAATCTACGAGCAGTACTTC. Translation: CASRPWGGGIYEQYF.

V gene TRBV5-4 combines with J gene TRBJ2-7; perhaps TRBD1 as D (5 bases). Germline V gene data show CDR1 as SGHNT and CDR2 as YYREEE (reference sequence). The CDR3 has 12 residues. Trimming took off 3 bases at V and 4 bases at J, with 8 bases between the two ends. CDR3 region: CASSSSGYEQYF. As DNA, the CDR3 is TGTGCCAGCAGCTCTTCAGGGTACGAGCAGTACTTC. Variable domain in full (rest from reference TRBV5-4 and TRBJ2-7): ETGVTQSPTHLIKTRGQQVTLRCSSQSGHNTVSWYQQALGQGPQFIFQYYREEENGRGNFPPRFSGLQFPNYSSELNVNALELDDSALYLCASSSSGYEQYFGPGTRLTVT.

The chain has TRBV5-1 and TRBJ2-1; D is uncertain. This CDR3 has 11 residues. Germline-derived CDR1 and CDR2 are SGHRS and YFSETQ. Trimming left V 2 bases short and J 9 bases short, with 6 bases between. The CDR3 region is CASSLSTEQFF. The DNA for the CDR3 is TGCGCCAGCAGCTTATCTACTGAGCAGTTCTTC.

The V gene is TRBV4-3, the J gene TRBJ2-3; TRBD2 aligns across 7 bases. Germline lookup yields CDR1 LGHNA and CDR2 YSLEER. Unmatched junction bases numbered 6, after V lost 0 bases and J lost 3 bases. The CDR3 consists of 16 residues. CDR3 in DNA: TGCGCCAGCAGCCAAGATTGGACTAGAGAAACAGATACGCAGTATTTT. It encodes CASSQDWTRETDTQYF.

The rearrangement uses TRBV7-8 and TRBJ2-1; TRBD2 matches at 7 bases. This CDR3 region has 12 residues. V lost 5 bases and J lost 15; bases outside the gene matches: 10. Germline V gives CDR1 SGHVS, CDR2 FQNEAQ. CDR3 in DNA: TGTGCCAGCAGCCCCGCCGGGGGGTCTCCGTTCTTC. This encodes CASSPAGGSPFF. Drawing the rest from reference TRBV7-8 and TRBJ2-1, the complete variable domain is GAGVSQSPRYKVAKRGQDVALRCDPISGHVSLFWYQQALGQGPEFLTYFQNEAQLDKSGLPSDRFFAERPEGSVSTLKIQRTQQEDSAVYLCASSPAGGSPFFGPGTRLTVL.

The chain joins TRBV9 to TRBJ2-7; D is undetermined. Per germline, CDR1 SGDLS and CDR2 YYNGEE. This CDR3 has 13 residues. V was shortened by 0 bases and J by 6 bases, with 10 bases between the two germline ends. CDR3 in DNA: TGTGCCAGCAGCGTAGAAGCGTATGGCGAGCAGTACTTC. Encoded protein: CASSVEAYGEQYF.

This sequence joins TRBV25-1 and TRBJ1-5; weak D call: TRBD1 (5 bases). Germline V lookup: CDR1 MGHDK, CDR2 SYGVNS. The germline V and J ends were trimmed by 0 bases and 3 bases, with 6 bases remaining between them. The CDR3 contains 14 residues. The DNA of the CDR3 is TGTGCCAGCAGTGAATACAGGGTCAATCAGCCCCAGCATTTT. Protein product: CASSEYRVNQPQHF.

The genes are TRBV19 and TRBJ1-3; D remains unclear. The CDR3 has 15 amino acids. Germline V gives CDR1 LNHDA, CDR2 SQIVND (reference sequence). V shed 4 bases and J shed 0 bases, with 10 bases lying between them. CDR3 coding DNA: TGTGCCAGTAGTAACGCACGGAGCTCTGGAAACACCATATATTTT. Translating gives CASSNARSSGNTIYF.

The V gene is TRBV5-1, the J gene TRBJ1-2; 9 nucleotides match TRBD1. The CDR3 totals 14 residues. The V segment lost 4 bases and the J segment 4 bases; nucleotides outside the gene matches: 5. Germline-derived CDR1 and CDR2 are SGHRS and YFSETQ. For the CDR3, the DNA is TGCGCCAGCAGCCTTAAGGACAGGGGCTATGGCTACACCTTC. It yields the protein CASSLKDRGYGYTF.

This chain joins TRBV5-5 and TRBJ1-1; D might be TRBD1 (6 bases). The V gene lost 4 bases and the J gene lost 3 bases, with 16 bases spanning the gap. The V gene's germline CDR1 is SGHKS and CDR2 YYEKEE (reference sequence). The length of the CDR3 is 15 residues. CDR3 nucleotides: TGTGCCAGCAGCCTGGGGGGCAGTCCTTACACTGAAGCTTTCTTT. This codes for CASSLGGSPYTEAFF.

The chain is built from TRBV6-2 or TRBV6-3 and TRBJ1-2; TRBD1 agrees at 7 bases. The CDR3 is 13 residues long. Losses at the gene ends were 6 bases for V and 4 bases for J; bases not matched to a gene: 5. Germline assignment: CDR1 MNHEY and CDR2 SVGEGT. The CDR3 sequence: CASSRSGGYGYTF. The CDR3 DNA follows: TGTGCCAGCAGCCGATCAGGGGGCTATGGCTACACCTTC.

The V and J genes are TRBV6-6 and TRBJ2-5; 8 bases map to TRBD1. Germline CDR1 and CDR2: MNHNY and SVGAGI (reference sequence). The V gene end was trimmed by 8 bases and the J gene end by 4 bases; junction bases not matched to a gene: 6. The CDR3 is made up of 13 amino acids. CDR3 protein: CASRDRRIETQYF. In DNA form, the CDR3 reads TGTGCCAGCCGGGACAGGAGAATAGAGACCCAGTACTTC.

The chain combines TRBV29-1 with TRBJ1-3, with D uncertain. Germline values: CDR1 SQVTM, CDR2 ANQGSEA. V was trimmed by 4 bases and J by 2 bases, leaving 9 bases between them. This CDR3 spans 13 amino acids. CDR3 nucleotides: TGCAGCGTTGGTACGGTCGCTGGAAACACCATATATTTT. Translating gives CSVGTVAGNTIYF.

The chain uses TRBV5-4 and TRBJ2-1, with D unresolved. Germline V gene lookup returns CDR1 SGHNT and CDR2 YYREEE (reference sequence). V lost 0 bases and J 5 bases, leaving 9 bases between the germline ends. The length of the CDR3 is 14 residues. The CDR3: CASSLARRNNEQFF. The CDR3 region has the DNA TGTGCCAGCAGCTTGGCTAGACGGAACAATGAGCAGTTCTTC.

CDR3 in amino acids: CASSLVRDTEAFF. In DNA, the CDR3 is TGTGCCAGCAGCCTAGTCCGGGACACTGAAGCTTTCTTT. The chain couples TRBV7-2 to TRBJ1-1; no reliable D call. V was pared by 5 bases and J by 3 bases, with 10 bases between. The CDR3 loop spans 13 amino acids. Germline V lookup: CDR1 SGHTA, CDR2 FQGNSA. Full variable domain (remainder filled in from reference TRBV7-2 and TRBJ1-1): GAGVSQSPSNKVTEKGKDVELRCDPISGHTALYWYRQSLGQGLEFLIYFQGNSAPDKSGLPSDRFSAERTGGSVSTLTIQRTQQEDSAVYLCASSLVRDTEAFFGQGTRLTVV.